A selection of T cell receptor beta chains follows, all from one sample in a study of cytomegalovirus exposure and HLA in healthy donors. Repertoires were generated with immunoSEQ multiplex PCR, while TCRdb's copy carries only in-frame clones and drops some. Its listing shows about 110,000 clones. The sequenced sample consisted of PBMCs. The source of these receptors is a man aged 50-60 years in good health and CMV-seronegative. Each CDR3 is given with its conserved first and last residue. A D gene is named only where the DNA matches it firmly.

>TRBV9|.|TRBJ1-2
CASSLQGYGYTF
TGTGCCAGCAGCTTACAGGGTTATGGCTACACCTTC
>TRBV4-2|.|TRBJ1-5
CASSQGTLNQPQHF
TGTGCCAGCAGCCAAGGGACACTGAATCAGCCCCAGCATTTT
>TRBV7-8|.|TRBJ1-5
CASSSDTGGGNQPQHF
TGTGCCAGCAGCTCCGACACGGGGGGCGGCAATCAGCCCCAGCATTTT
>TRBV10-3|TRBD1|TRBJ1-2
CAISDRGQGGNYGYTF
TGTGCCATCAGTGACCGGGGACAGGGGGGAAACTATGGCTACACCTTC
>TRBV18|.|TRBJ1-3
CASSQDRSGNTIYF
TGTGCCAGCTCACAAGACAGATCTGGAAACACCATATATTTT
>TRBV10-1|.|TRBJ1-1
CASSEYRATEAFF
TGCGCCAGCAGTGAGTACAGGGCCACTGAAGCTTTCTTT
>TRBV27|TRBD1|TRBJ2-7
CASRRAGQGGIYEQYF
TGTGCCAGCAGACGCGCGGGACAGGGGGGCATCTACGAGCAGTACTTC
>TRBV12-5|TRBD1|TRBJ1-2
CASGLVGQPWRGYTF
TGTGCTAGTGGTTTGGTGGGACAGCCGTGGAGGGGCTACACCTTC
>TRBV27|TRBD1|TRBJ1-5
CASSSTGGWGQPQHF
TGTGCCAGCAGTTCGACAGGGGGCTGGGGTCAGCCCCAGCATTTT
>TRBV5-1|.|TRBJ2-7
CASSLDSQLKCF
TGCGCCAGCAGCTTGGATTCGCAACTTAAGTGCTTC
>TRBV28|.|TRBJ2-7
CASSILIDEQYF
TGTGCCAGCAGTATTCTTATCGACGAGCAGTACTTC
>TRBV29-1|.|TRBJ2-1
CSVDGRLNEQFF
TGCAGCGTAGACGGGAGACTGAATGAGCAGTTCTTC
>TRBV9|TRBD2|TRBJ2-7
CASTSGASVNEQYF
TGTGCCAGCACCAGCGGGGCCTCGGTGAACGAGCAGTACTTC
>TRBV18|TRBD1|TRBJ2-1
CASSPATGGSYNEQFF
TGTGCCAGCTCACCGGCAACAGGGGGCTCCTACAATGAGCAGTTCTTC